The entry below describes one T cell receptor (beta chain). Antigen: not known. This record belongs to a study of cytomegalovirus exposure and HLA in healthy donors. Whole-study findings and limits: Cytomegalovirus-associated TCR beta chains were listed, numbering more than 150.

Looked up from germline, CDR1 is SGHNT and CDR2 is YENEEA. The CDR3 sequence is 16 residues long. With 1 base clipped from V and 6 bases from J, the junction kept 5 bases outside the gene matches. The validation cohort, a group of under 150 subjects, included the donors and was separate from the approximately 650-subject first cohort. Assay used: immunoSEQ multiplex PCR; TCRdb lists only in-frame clones, some missing. The sample contains approximately 120,000 clones, around nine tenths of which appear only once. This receptor was obtained from a woman under 30 in good health and CMV-seronegative. Sequences were obtained from PBMCs. The chain uses TRBV11-3 and TRBJ2-1; TRBD2 aligns across 11 bases. The CDR3 coding sequence is TGTGCCAGCAGCTTAGTTCCTAGCGGGAGGAGCAATGAGCAGTTCTTC. Translated, it gives CASSLVPSGRSNEQFF. The variable domain in full, with the rest retrieved from reference TRBV11-3 and TRBJ2-1, is EAGVVQSPRYKIIEKKQPVAFWCNPISGHNTLYWYLQNLGQGPELLIRYENEEAVDDSQLPKDRFSAERLKGVDSTLKIQPAELGDSAVYLCASSLVPSGRSNEQFFGPGTRLTVL.